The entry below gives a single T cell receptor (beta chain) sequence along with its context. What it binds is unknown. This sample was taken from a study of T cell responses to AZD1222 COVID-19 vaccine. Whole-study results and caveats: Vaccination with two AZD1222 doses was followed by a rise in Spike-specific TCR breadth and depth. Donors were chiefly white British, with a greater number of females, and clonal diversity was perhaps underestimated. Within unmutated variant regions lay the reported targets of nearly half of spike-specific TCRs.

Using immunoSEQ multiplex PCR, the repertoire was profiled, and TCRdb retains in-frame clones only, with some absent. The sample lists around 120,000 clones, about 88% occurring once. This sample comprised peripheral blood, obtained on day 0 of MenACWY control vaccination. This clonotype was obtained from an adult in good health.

CDR3 sequence (DNA): TGTGCCACCAGTGATCCTCCAGGAGGGACACAGCATTTT. Its translation is CATSDPPGGTQHF. The V gene is TRBV24-1, the J gene TRBJ1-5, with TRBD1 as a possible D gene (6 bases). This CDR3 has 13 amino acids. Germline V gives CDR1 KGHDR, CDR2 SFDVKD. V lost 3 bases, J lost 13 bases, and 15 bases lay in between.